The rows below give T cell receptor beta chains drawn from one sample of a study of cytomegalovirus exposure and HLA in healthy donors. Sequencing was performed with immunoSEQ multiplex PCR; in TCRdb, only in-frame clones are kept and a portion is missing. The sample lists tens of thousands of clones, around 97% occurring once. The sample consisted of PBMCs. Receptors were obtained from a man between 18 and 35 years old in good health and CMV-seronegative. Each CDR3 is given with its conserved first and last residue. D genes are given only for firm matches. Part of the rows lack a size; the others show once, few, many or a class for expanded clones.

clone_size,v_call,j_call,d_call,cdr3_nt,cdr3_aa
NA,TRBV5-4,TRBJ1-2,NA,TGTGCCAGCAGCTTGGCGCAGGCCCGGGGCTACACCTTC,CASSLAQARGYTF
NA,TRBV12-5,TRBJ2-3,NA,TGTGCTAGTGGTTTGTGGGGGGATGGGCGGGACGGACCAGATACGCAGTATTTT,CASGLWGDGRDGPDTQYF
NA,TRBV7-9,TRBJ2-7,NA,TGTGCCAGCAGCCTCGGCCGGTTCCGGGAAAACTACGAGCAGTACTTC,CASSLGRFRENYEQYF
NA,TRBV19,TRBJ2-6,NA,TGTGCCAGTGGTCCGACAGAGTTGGCGCCTGGGGCCAACGTCCTGACTTTC,CASGPTELAPGANVLTF
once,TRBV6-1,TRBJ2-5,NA,TGTGCCACCAGACAGCAAGAGACCCAGTACTTC,CATRQQETQYF
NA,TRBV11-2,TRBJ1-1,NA,TGTGCCAGCAGCTCCAGCACCGCGGGGGCCTGGTACACTGAAGCTTTCTTT,CASSSSTAGAWYTEAFF
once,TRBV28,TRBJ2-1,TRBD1,TGTGCCAGCAACGAGGGGGCGGAGAATGAGCAGTTCTTC,CASNEGAENEQFF
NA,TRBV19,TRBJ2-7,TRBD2,TGTGCCAGTAGTATTCGGTCGGCTAGCGGGTCCTACGAGCAGTACTTC,CASSIRSASGSYEQYF
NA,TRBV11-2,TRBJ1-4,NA,TGTGCCAGCAGCTTAGTCAGGGGCCTCAGGGGTGAAAAACTGTTTTTT,CASSLVRGLRGEKLFF
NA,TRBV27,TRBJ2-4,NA,TGTGCCAGCAGTACGGGACTGCCACTAGCCAAAAACATTCAGTACTTC,CASSTGLPLAKNIQYF
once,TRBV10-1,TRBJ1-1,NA,TGCGCCAGCAGTGAGTCCTTAACAGGCACTGAAGCTTTCTTT,CASSESLTGTEAFF
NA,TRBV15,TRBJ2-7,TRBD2,TGTGCCACCAGCAGCCGGGCGGGACTAAAGACTTACGAGCAGTACTTC,CATSSRAGLKTYEQYF
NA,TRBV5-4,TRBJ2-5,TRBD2,TGTGCCAGCAGCTTGCCGGGACTAGCTACCCAAGAGACCCAGTACTTC,CASSLPGLATQETQYF
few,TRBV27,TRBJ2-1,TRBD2,TGTGCCAGCAGTTACTTCGGACTAGCGGGAGGGCCTAGCTCCTACAATGAGCAGTTCTTC,CASSYFGLAGGPSSYNEQFF
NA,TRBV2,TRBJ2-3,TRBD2,TGTGCCAGCAGTGAATTGACTAGCGGGAGGCAAAGCACAGATACGCAGTATTTT,CASSELTSGRQSTDTQYF
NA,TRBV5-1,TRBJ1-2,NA,TGCGCCAGCAGCCTACAGGAATCCTATGGCTACACCTTC,CASSLQESYGYTF
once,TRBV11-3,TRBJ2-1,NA,TGTGCCAGCAGCACCCAGGGGTACAATGAGCAGTTCTTC,CASSTQGYNEQFF
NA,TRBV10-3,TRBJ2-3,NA,TGTGCCATCAGCTACAGGGCTAGCACAGATACGCAGTATTTT,CAISYRASTDTQYF
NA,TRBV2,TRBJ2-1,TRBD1,TGTGCCAGCAGTGAAAACAGGGGATACGAGCAGTTCTTC,CASSENRGYEQFF
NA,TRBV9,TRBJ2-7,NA,TGTGCCAGCAGCGTAGGTTGGCAGGCCTCCTACGAGCAGTACTTC,CASSVGWQASYEQYF
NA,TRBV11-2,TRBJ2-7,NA,TGTGCCAGCAGCTTGGTCCCCTACGAGCAGTACTTC,CASSLVPYEQYF
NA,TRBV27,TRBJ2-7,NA,TGTGCCAGCAGTGTTGCGGACTCCTACGAGCAGTACTTC,CASSVADSYEQYF
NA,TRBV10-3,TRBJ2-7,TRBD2,TGTGCCATCAGTGGGAATAGCGGGATGAGCTCCTACGAGCAGTACTTC,CAISGNSGMSSYEQYF
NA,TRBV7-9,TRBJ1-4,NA,TGTGCCAGCAGCTTAGGACTGGGTCGGGAGGAAAAACTGTTTTTT,CASSLGLGREEKLFF
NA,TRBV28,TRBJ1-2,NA,TGTGCCAGCACCAAGAGAGCTAACTATGGCTACACCTTC,CASTKRANYGYTF
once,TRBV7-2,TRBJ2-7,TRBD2,TGTGCCAGCAGACAAAGACTAGCGATGGGAGAGCAGTACTTC,CASRQRLAMGEQYF
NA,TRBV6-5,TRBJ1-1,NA,TGTGCCAGCAGTTACTCGAGGAACACTGAAGCTTTCTTT,CASSYSRNTEAFF
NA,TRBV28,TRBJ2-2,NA,TGTGCCAGCAGTTTATACAAGTACACCGGGGAGCTGTTTTTT,CASSLYKYTGELFF
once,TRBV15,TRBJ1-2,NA,TGTGCCACCAGCAGAGACAGGGGAGATGGCTACACCTTC,CATSRDRGDGYTF
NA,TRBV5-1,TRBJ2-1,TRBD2,TGCGCCAGCAGCTTTAGCGGGAGCGCCTCCTACAATGAGCAGTTCTTC,CASSFSGSASYNEQFF
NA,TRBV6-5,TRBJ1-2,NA,TGTGCCAGCAGTTACGATGGGGGCTACGGCTACACCTTC,CASSYDGGYGYTF
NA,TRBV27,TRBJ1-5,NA,TGTGCCAGCAGTTTCGGGTCACCGGCACAGCCCCAGCATTTT,CASSFGSPAQPQHF
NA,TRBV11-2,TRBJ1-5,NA,TGTGCCAGCAGCTTAGATAGAACGGGTGGGCAGCCCCAGCATTTT,CASSLDRTGGQPQHF
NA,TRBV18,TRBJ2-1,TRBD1,TGTGCCAGCTCACCACCACGACAGGGAATGGATGAGCAGTTCTTC,CASSPPRQGMDEQFF
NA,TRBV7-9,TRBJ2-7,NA,TGTGCCAGCAGCTATGTGGGGGGGCACGAGCAGTACTTC,CASSYVGGHEQYF
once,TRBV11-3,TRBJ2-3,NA,TGTGCCAGCAGCTCTCGTCGAGCCACCTTTACAGATACGCAGTATTTT,CASSSRRATFTDTQYF
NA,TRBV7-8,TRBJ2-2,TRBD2,TGTGCCAGCAGGACGGGGCTAGCGGGAGTCACCGGGGAGCTGTTTTTT,CASRTGLAGVTGELFF